This TCR beta chain is from a study of cytomegalovirus exposure and HLA in healthy donors. Trimming stripped 0 bases from V and 6 bases from J, with 12 bases between. The CDR3 has 15 amino acids. CDR1 and CDR2 from the germline V gene are LNHNV and YYDKDF (reference sequence). Study conclusions and caveats: A later analysis revealed that TCR association rates differed between HLA loci, peaking at DRB1 and bottoming out at HLA-C. CMV antigen specificity of three CMV-associated chains was confirmed in vitro.

On this clone itself: No antigen is known for it.

Amplification used 60 Vbeta primers and 13 Jbeta primers. Generated by immunoSEQ multiplex PCR, the TCRdb table keeps only in-frame clones and is missing some. The profile shows under 200,000 clones, approximately 80% of them singletons. The chain recombines TRBV15 with TRBJ1-5, with TRBD1 as a possible D gene (5 bases). The specimen sequenced was PBMCs. This clonotype was sampled from a man aged 18 to 29 in good health and CMV-seropositive. This chain's CDR3 is CATSRDSGVGQPQHF. The CDR3 DNA is TGTGCCACCAGCAGAGATTCGGGGGTAGGTCAGCCCCAGCATTTT. Filled out from reference TRBV15 and TRBJ1-5, the complete variable domain reads DAMVIQNPRYQVTQFGKPVTLSCSQTLNHNVMYWYQQKSSQAPKLLFHYYDKDFNNEADTPDNFQSRRPNTSFCFLDIRSPGLGDTAMYLCATSRDSGVGQPQHFGDGTRLSIL.